These 3 T cell receptor beta chains came from one sample sequenced in a study of blood T cell repertoires in COVID-19. Profiled with immunoSEQ multiplex PCR; TCRdb holds only in-frame clones, not every one. The data hold approximately 350,000 clones, with roughly 84% observed a single time. Sample: PBMCs or T cells enriched from blood (not recorded which). All receptors derive from a woman in her 30s who had recovered from COVID-19.

The CDR3 nucleotides are TGTGCCAGCAGCCACGAATGGGCTAGCGGGAGTAGAGGCGGGGAGCTGTTTTTT. Its translation is CASSHEWASGSRGGELFF. The rearrangement links TRBV14 to TRBJ2-2; 10 nucleotides line up with TRBD2. The CDR3 length is 18 residues. V trimming: 3 bases; J trimming: 7 bases; junction bases outside the gene matches: 14. CDR1 and CDR2 (germline): SGHDN, FVKESK.

The rearrangement uses TRBV4-1 and TRBJ1-2; 8 bases agree with TRBD1. Looked up from germline, CDR1 is MGHRA and CDR2 is YSYEKL. There are 15 residues in the CDR3. V dropped 3 bases and J dropped 4; count of bases not matched to a gene: 7. CDR3 in DNA: TGCGCCAGCAGCCACCTAGGACAGGGCTCCTATGGCTACACCTTC. This encodes CASSHLGQGSYGYTF.

CDR3 nucleotides: TGCGCCAGCAGCTTGGCCCGACAGGGTGGTGAAAAACTGTTTTTT. It specifies CASSLARQGGEKLFF. This chain connects TRBV5-1 to TRBJ1-4, with 7 positions matching TRBD1. The germline CDR1 and CDR2 sequences are SGHRS and YFSETQ. Losses at the gene ends were 0 bases for V and 7 bases for J; bases not matched to a gene: 6. This CDR3 region has 15 residues.